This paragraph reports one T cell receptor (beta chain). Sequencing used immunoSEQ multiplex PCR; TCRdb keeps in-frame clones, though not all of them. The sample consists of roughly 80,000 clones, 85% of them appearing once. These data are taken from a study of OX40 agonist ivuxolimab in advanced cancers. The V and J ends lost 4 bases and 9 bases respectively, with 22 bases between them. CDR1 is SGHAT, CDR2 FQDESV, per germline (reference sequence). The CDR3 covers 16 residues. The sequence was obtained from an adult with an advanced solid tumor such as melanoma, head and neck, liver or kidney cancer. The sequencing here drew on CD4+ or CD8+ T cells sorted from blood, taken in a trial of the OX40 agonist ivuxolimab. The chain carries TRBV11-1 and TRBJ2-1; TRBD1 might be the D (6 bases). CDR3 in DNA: TGTGCCAGCAGCTCCCGGGACATCGGGCTAACAATTGAGCAGTTCTTC. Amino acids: CASSSRDIGLTIEQFF.